Listed here is a single TCR beta chain. This receptor's antigen is unknown. No quality values exist for individual bases; no much larger clone is one base distant. This sample is part of a study of OX40 agonist ivuxolimab in advanced cancers. For the study in its entirety: Ivuxolimab was an agonistic, fully human IgG2 monoclonal antibody directed against OX40 (CD134), a costimulatory receptor. Intravenous ivuxolimab was administered to patients every 2 weeks at six dose levels: 0.01, 0.1, 0.3, 1.5, 3 and 10 mg/kg. Of the roughly 52 dose-escalation patients, hepatocellular carcinoma was present in about 19, melanoma in approximately 15, renal cell carcinoma in 9 and head and neck cancer in 9. The dose-escalation cohort was over 70% male with a mean age of roughly 62 years, ranging from about 23 to 85. Prior anti-PD-1, anti-PD-L1 or anti-CTLA-4 therapy was permitted, and checkpoint inhibitors had been received by about 44% of dose-escalation patients. Partial responses occurred in three dose-escalation patients: two with cutaneous melanoma and one with hepatocellular carcinoma. The point of sequencing TCRbeta in the periphery was to test whether ivuxolimab changed TCR sequence diversity and drove clonal T-cell expansion. The paper covers the monotherapy dose-escalation part of the phase I ivuxolimab trial, which included N ≈ 50 patients. Paper-wide results and their limitations: Low levels of normalized T-cell clonal expansion were also seen in some nonresponding patients. Which antigens the clonally expanded peripheral T cells were specific for was not determined. At doses from 0.1 to 3.0 mg/kg, clonal expansion was seen in both CD4+ and CD8+ blood T cells between baseline and week 6. After ivuxolimab, expanded clones were on average more numerous among CD8+ T cells than among CD4+ T cells. In the 0.1-3.0 mg/kg groups, partial responders had among the lowest normalized peripheral clonal expansion, particularly in CD8+ T cells.

V is clipped by 5 bases and J by 4 bases, and the sequence between their germline boundaries is 14 bases long. From the cysteine through the phenylalanine, the CDR3 covers 14 amino acids. The DNA shown is the 42-base CDR3, in frame from base 1. The germline V gene (reference sequence) provides CDR1 LNHDA and CDR2 SQIVND. To sequence the TCRbeta CDR3 region, genomic DNA was isolated from the sorted cells. The immunoSEQ Assay was used to sequence the TCRbeta CDR3 regions. Sourced from immuneACCESS, this table was stored by TCRdb with only in-frame sequences that have V and J called. A share of the clones is absent; for the studies checked, an unresolved V gene accounts for under half, and the remainder has no known explanation. In all, the sample holds tens of thousands of clones, and around 87% of those were seen once. The top ten hold roughly 3.6% of the sample. The trial excluded patients who had a history of autoimmune disease or who were on systemic immunosuppression. Peripheral blood for TCR sequencing was collected from all dose cohorts at baseline, on cycle 4 day 1, and on cycle 7 day 1. Samples were obtained from an open-label, multicenter, first-in-human phase I dose-escalation trial of ivuxolimab. Adults with locally advanced or metastatic head and neck squamous cell, hepatocellular, melanoma or renal cell carcinoma were enrolled in the trial. Before TCR sequencing, CD4+ and CD8+ T cells were separately sorted from peripheral blood.

The sample here was CD4+ or CD8+ T cells sorted from blood, taken in a trial of the OX40 agonist ivuxolimab. The receptor was isolated from an adult with an advanced solid tumor such as melanoma, head and neck, liver or kidney cancer. The chain employs TRBV19 and TRBJ1-2, with the identity of the D gene unclear. The CDR3 here reads CASSPGISSYGYTF. The nucleotides read TGTGCCAGTAGTCCCGGGATTAGTAGCTATGGCTACACCTTC.